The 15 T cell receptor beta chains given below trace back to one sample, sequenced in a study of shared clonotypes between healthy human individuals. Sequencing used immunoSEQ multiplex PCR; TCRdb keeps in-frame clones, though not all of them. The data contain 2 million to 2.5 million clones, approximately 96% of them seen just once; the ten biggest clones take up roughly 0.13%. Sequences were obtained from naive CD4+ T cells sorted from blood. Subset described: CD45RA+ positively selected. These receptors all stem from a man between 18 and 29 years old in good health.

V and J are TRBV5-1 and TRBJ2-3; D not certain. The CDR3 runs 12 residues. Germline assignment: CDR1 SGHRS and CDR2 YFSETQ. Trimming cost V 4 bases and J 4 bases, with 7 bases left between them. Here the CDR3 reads CASSMTSDTQYF. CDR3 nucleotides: TGCGCCAGCAGCATGACATCAGATACGCAGTATTTT.

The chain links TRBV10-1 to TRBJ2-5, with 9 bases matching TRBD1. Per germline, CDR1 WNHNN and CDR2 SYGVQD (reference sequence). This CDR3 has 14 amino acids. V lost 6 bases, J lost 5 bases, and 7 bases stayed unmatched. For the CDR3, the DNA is TGCGCCAGCAGAGAACAGGGGGCGGGGGAGACCCAGTACTTC. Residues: CASREQGAGETQYF.

In DNA, the CDR3 is TGTGCCAGCAGCTCACTTGACTACCGGGCACAGCAGTTCTTC. Translating gives CASSSLDYRAQQFF. This rearrangement joins TRBV7-2 to TRBJ2-1; a weak D match, TRBD2 (5 bases). The germline V gene has CDR1 SGHTA and CDR2 FQGNSA. Between the trimmed V and J ends, which lost 4 bases and 11 bases, there was a span of 18 bases. The CDR3 length is 14 residues.

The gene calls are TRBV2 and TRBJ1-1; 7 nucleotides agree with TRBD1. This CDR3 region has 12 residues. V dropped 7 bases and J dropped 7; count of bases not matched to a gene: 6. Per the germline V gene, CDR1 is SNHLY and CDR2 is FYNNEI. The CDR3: CASTQDRFEAFF. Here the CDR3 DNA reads TGTGCCAGCACCCAGGACAGGTTTGAAGCTTTCTTT.

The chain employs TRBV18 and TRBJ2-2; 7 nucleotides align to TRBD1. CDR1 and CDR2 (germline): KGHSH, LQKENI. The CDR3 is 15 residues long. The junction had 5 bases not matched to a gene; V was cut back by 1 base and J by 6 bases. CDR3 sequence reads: CASSPQTGVAGELFF. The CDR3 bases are TGTGCCAGCTCACCACAAACAGGGGTAGCCGGGGAGCTGTTTTTT.

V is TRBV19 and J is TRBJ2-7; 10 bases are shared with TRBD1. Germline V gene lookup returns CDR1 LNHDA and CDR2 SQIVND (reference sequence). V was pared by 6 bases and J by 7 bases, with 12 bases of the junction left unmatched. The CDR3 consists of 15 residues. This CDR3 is CASSRPGQGHVEQYF. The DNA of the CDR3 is TGTGCCAGTAGCAGACCGGGACAGGGGCATGTTGAGCAGTACTTC. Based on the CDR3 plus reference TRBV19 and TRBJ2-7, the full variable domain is DGGITQSPKYLFRKEGQNVTLSCEQNLNHDAMYWYRQDPGQGLRLIYYSQIVNDFQKGDIAEGYSVSREKKESFPLTVTSAQKNPTAFYLCASSRPGQGHVEQYFGPGTRLTVT.

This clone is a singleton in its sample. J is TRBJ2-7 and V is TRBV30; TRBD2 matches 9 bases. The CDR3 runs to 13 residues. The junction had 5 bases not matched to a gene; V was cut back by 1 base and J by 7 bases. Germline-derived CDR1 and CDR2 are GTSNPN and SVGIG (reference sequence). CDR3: CAWSGSGRGEQYF. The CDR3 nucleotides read TGTGCCTGGAGTGGTAGCGGGAGAGGGGAGCAGTACTTC.

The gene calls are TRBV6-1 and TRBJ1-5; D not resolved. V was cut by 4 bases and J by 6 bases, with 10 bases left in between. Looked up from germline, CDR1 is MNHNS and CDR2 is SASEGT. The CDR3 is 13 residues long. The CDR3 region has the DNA TGTGCCAGCAGTGTACAGCCGATTCAGCCCCAGCATTTT. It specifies CASSVQPIQPQHF.

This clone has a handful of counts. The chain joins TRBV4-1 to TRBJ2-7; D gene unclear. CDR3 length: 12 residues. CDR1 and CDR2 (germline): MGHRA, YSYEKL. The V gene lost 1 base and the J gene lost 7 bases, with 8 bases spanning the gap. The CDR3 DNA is TGCGCCAGCAGCCAAGCCGTAGGGGAGCAGTACTTC. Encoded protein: CASSQAVGEQYF.

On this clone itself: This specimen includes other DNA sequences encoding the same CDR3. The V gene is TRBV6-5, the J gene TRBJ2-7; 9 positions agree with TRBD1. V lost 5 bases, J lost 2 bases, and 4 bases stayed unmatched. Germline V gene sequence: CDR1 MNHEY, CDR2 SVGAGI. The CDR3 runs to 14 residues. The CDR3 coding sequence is TGTGCCAGCAGTAGAGGACAGGGGACCTACGAGCAGTACTTC. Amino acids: CASSRGQGTYEQYF.

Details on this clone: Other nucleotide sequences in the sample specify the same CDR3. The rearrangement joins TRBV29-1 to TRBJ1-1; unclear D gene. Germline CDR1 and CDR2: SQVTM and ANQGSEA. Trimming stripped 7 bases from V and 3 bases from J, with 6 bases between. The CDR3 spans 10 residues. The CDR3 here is CSARDTEAFF. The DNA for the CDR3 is TGCAGCGCTCGGGACACTGAAGCTTTCTTT.

Here the CDR3 reads CASSPVGETQYF. CDR3 DNA sequence: TGCGCCAGCAGCCCCGTTGGAGAGACCCAGTACTTC. The V and J genes are TRBV5-1 and TRBJ2-5; D uncertain. V was shortened by 4 bases and J by 4 bases, with 8 bases between the two germline ends. Germline CDR1 reads SGHRS; CDR2 reads YFSETQ. The CDR3 loop spans 12 amino acids.

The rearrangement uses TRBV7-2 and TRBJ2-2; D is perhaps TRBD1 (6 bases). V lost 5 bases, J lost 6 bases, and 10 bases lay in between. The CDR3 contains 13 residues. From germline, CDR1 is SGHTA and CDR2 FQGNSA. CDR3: CASSNRDAGELFF. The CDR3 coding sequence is TGTGCCAGCAGCAACAGGGACGCCGGGGAGCTGTTTTTT.

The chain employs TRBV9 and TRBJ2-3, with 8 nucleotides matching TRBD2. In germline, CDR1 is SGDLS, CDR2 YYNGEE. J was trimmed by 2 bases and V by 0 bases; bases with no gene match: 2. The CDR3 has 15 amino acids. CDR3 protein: CASSVVLADTDTQYF. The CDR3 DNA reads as TGTGCCAGCAGCGTAGTACTAGCGGACACAGATACGCAGTATTTT.

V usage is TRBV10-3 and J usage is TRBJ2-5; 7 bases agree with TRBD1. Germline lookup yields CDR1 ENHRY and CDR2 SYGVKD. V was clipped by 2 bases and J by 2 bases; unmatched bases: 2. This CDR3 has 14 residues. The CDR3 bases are TGTGCCATCAGTGAGACAGGGGTTCAAGAGACCCAGTACTTC. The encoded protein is CAISETGVQETQYF.